This T cell receptor beta chain was sequenced for a study of T cells in Graves' hyperthyroidism and ophthalmopathy. Per germline, CDR1 MNHEY and CDR2 SVGAGI. CDR3 size: 16 residues. Between the trimmed V and J ends, which lost 0 bases and 2 bases, there was a span of 14 bases. It was RNA transcripts that yielded the amplified TCR beta CDR3 regions. HTBI primers were employed in a first-round RT-PCR of the TCR CDR3. In TCRdb, the multiplex PCR reads were re-called with MiXCR into one record per CDR3 protein. The sample carries roughly 580,000 distinct CDR3 sequences, 11% to 15% recorded once. A sample of blood taken at first hyperthyroidism diagnosis preceded any ophthalmopathy symptoms. The table lists this clonotype with many counts.

The TCR was taken from a woman in her thirties with Graves' hyperthyroidism that later progressed to Graves' ophthalmopathy. Specimen: blood. The chain has TRBV6-5 and TRBJ2-7; D is perhaps TRBD1 (6 bases). The CDR3 DNA reads as TGTGCCAGCAGTTACTCAGGGGGACAAGGGACCTACGAGCAGTACTTC. Protein sequence: CASSYSGGQGTYEQYF.